The 19 T cell receptor beta chains below all came from one sample that was sequenced in a study of T-cell reconstitution after alpha-beta-depleted transplantation in children. Using unique molecular identifiers, the investigators prepared the TCRbeta library. TCRdb re-derived calls from the PCR reads in MiXCR, one entry per CDR3 protein. The sample holds a few hundred thousand distinct CDR3 sequences; about a tenth are singletons and the top ten take 28%. This sample comprised PBMCs, obtained before TCRalphabeta/CD19-depleted stem cell transplant. These receptors came from a child younger than two with acute myeloid leukemia, due to receive a stem cell transplant.

This clonotype was seen repeatedly, ten times or more. The chain employs TRBV5-1 and TRBJ2-3; TRBD2 might be the D (7 bases). V lost 4 bases and J lost 3, with 21 bases in between. Germline assignment: CDR1 SGHRS and CDR2 YFSETQ. This CDR3 has 17 amino acids. In DNA form, the CDR3 reads TGCGCCAGCAGCCCGTTCGGTCAACAGGGAGGGACAGATACGCAGTATTTT. This codes for CASSPFGQQGGTDTQYF.

The chain carries TRBV5-6 and TRBJ2-1; D uncertain. This CDR3 is 13 amino acids long. V was pared by 6 bases and J by 7 bases, with 14 bases between. Per germline, CDR1 SGHDT and CDR2 YYEEEE. The CDR3 is CASNPGRSNEQFF. The CDR3 DNA sequence: TGTGCCAGCAATCCCGGACGGTCGAATGAGCAGTTCTTC.

This clonotype was counted at least ten times. The genes are TRBV6-2 or TRBV6-3 and TRBJ2-3; 11 bases match TRBD2. This CDR3 has 19 amino acids. Trimming at V came to 4 bases and at J to 2 bases, leaving 14 bases not matched to a gene. Germline values: CDR1 MNHEY, CDR2 SVGEGT. CDR3 DNA: TGTGCCAGCAGTTCAACCTTTCGACTAGCGGGATTAACCACAGATACGCAGTATTTT. As protein: CASSSTFRLAGLTTDTQYF.

This clonotype was detected many times. The rearrangement links TRBV10-1 to TRBJ1-2; no definite D call. The germline V and J ends were trimmed by 10 bases and 5 bases, with 14 bases remaining between them. This CDR3 is 12 amino acids long. In germline, CDR1 is WNHNN, CDR2 SYGVQD (reference sequence). The CDR3 loop is CATLEGRYGYTF. CDR3 sequence (DNA): TGCGCCACCCTGGAGGGAAGGTATGGCTACACCTTC.

This clonotype was counted only a few times. The chain has TRBV7-6 and TRBJ1-3; D remains ambiguous. This CDR3 contains 16 residues. The V gene lost 3 bases and the J gene lost 4 bases, with 16 bases spanning the gap. Germline assignment: CDR1 SGHVS and CDR2 FNYEAQ. CDR3 region: CASSLFSPRSGNTIYF. CDR3 coding DNA: TGTGCCAGCAGCTTGTTTTCGCCCAGGTCGGGAAACACCATATATTTT.

Remarks on this clonotype: A much larger clone is a single base away; this may be a read error. The J gene is TRBJ2-3, the V gene TRBV10-3; D remains ambiguous. CDR3 length: 12 residues. Germline V gives CDR1 ENHRY, CDR2 SYGVKD. CDR3 DNA: TGTGCCATCAGTGAGGGTTCAGATACGCAGTCTTTT. Translated: CAISEGSDTQSF.

At least ten counts were recorded for this clonotype. The V gene is TRBV20-1, the J gene TRBJ2-5; the D gene could be TRBD1 or TRBD2 (5 bases each). The CDR3 sequence is 13 residues long. V was clipped by 2 bases and J by 2 bases, with 9 bases between them. From germline, CDR1 is DFQATT and CDR2 SNEGSKA (reference sequence). In nucleotides, the CDR3 is TGCAGTGCTAGATTAGAGGGGCAAGAGACCCAGTACTTC. Amino acids: CSARLEGQETQYF.

This clonotype was counted ten times or more. The gene calls are TRBV4-2 and TRBJ2-5, with D possibly matching TRBD2 (6 bases). The CDR3 totals 16 residues. V was trimmed by 1 base and J by 1 base, leaving 13 bases between them. In germline, CDR1 is LGHNA, CDR2 YNFKEQ. CDR3 nucleotide sequence: TGTGCCAGCAGCCAAGGGGTGGTACTAGCCCAAGAGACCCAGTACTTC. Translating gives CASSQGVVLAQETQYF.

This clonotype appeared many times. The chain has TRBV10-3 and TRBJ2-5; TRBD1 matches 8 bases. The CDR3 has 16 amino acids. The V gene's germline CDR1 is ENHRY and CDR2 SYGVKD. V lost 6 bases and J lost 1; bases outside the gene matches: 10. The CDR3 DNA reads TGTGCCATCAGGGGGCTCGGACAGGGAGGCCAAGAGACCCAGTACTTC. The encoded protein is CAIRGLGQGGQETQYF.

Many counts were recorded for this clonotype. This chain joins TRBV28 and TRBJ1-2; 7 positions agree with TRBD1. V shed 7 bases, J shed 2 bases, and the junction held 4 bases outside the gene matches. The CDR3 totals 13 residues. Germline values: CDR1 MDHEN, CDR2 SYDVKM. The CDR3 spells CASTLTGNYGYTF. The CDR3 coding sequence is TGTGCCAGCACCCTGACAGGGAACTATGGCTACACCTTC.

This clonotype was counted ten times or more. The chain carries TRBV20-1 and TRBJ2-7; D is undetermined. This CDR3 is 12 amino acids long. The V end was cut by 0 bases, the J end by 3 bases, with 6 bases between. Germline CDR1 is DFQATT and CDR2 is SNEGSKA (reference sequence). CDR3 protein: CSAREDLYEQYF. The CDR3 nucleotides read TGCAGTGCTAGAGAAGACCTCTACGAGCAGTACTTC.

At least ten counts were recorded for this clonotype. The chain couples TRBV2 to TRBJ1-5; D gene uncertain. In germline, CDR1 is SNHLY, CDR2 FYNNEI. CDR3 length: 13 amino acids. The V end lost 4 bases, the J end lost 3 bases, and 7 bases lay between the germline ends. The CDR3 DNA reads as TGTGCCAGCAGTGTTTCAGACAATCAGCCCCAGCATTTT. The encoded protein is CASSVSDNQPQHF.

The chain links TRBV29-1 to TRBJ2-7; D is undetermined. Per the germline V gene, CDR1 is SQVTM and CDR2 is ANQGSEA. Trimming pared 5 bases from V and 7 bases from J, leaving 21 bases between. The CDR3 is 14 amino acids. The CDR3 is CSVYTYSGTEEQYF. The CDR3 nucleotides are TGCAGCGTTTATACCTACTCGGGTACCGAGGAGCAGTACTTC.

This clonotype has just a few counts. The chain employs TRBV28 and TRBJ1-5, with D possibly TRBD1 on 6 matching bases. V shed 5 bases and J shed 7 bases, with 18 bases lying between them. This CDR3 comprises 15 residues. Germline V gives CDR1 MDHEN, CDR2 SYDVKM. The DNA of the CDR3 is TGTGCCAGCAGTCTAAAGGACAGATTTCTGCAGCCCCAGCATTTT. Encoded protein: CASSLKDRFLQPQHF.

This clonotype was found many times. V and J are TRBV30 and TRBJ1-1, with TRBD1 as a possible D gene (6 bases). V lost 8 bases, J lost 4 bases, and 11 bases lay in between. CDR1 and CDR2 (germline): GTSNPN, SVGIG (reference sequence). This CDR3 spans 11 amino acids. CDR3 sequence: CAHREGTEAFF. The CDR3 DNA sequence: TGTGCCCACAGGGAAGGCACTGAAGCTTTCTTT.

This clonotype was counted ten times or more. V is TRBV19 and J is TRBJ2-3, with 8 bases fitting TRBD1. Germline V gives CDR1 LNHDA, CDR2 SQIVND (reference sequence). CDR3 length: 13 amino acids. V was clipped by 4 bases and J by 7 bases; unmatched bases: 4. The CDR3 sequence: CASSSRQGNTQYF. CDR3 DNA sequence: TGTGCCAGTAGTAGCAGACAGGGGAATACGCAGTATTTT. Variable domain in full (rest from reference TRBV19 and TRBJ2-3): DGGITQSPKYLFRKEGQNVTLSCEQNLNHDAMYWYRQDPGQGLRLIYYSQIVNDFQKGDIAEGYSVSREKKESFPLTVTSAQKNPTAFYLCASSSRQGNTQYFGPGTRLTVL.

Many counts were recorded for this clonotype. This chain joins TRBV3-1 and TRBJ2-3; TRBD2 matches at 10 bases. The V gene's germline CDR1 is LGHDT and CDR2 YNNKEL (reference sequence). Losses at the gene ends were 4 bases for V and 3 bases for J; bases not matched to a gene: 10. This CDR3 contains 17 residues. The CDR3 sequence is CASSLRSGGAGTDTQYF. The CDR3 DNA is TGTGCCAGCAGCCTTAGGAGCGGGGGGGCCGGGACAGATACGCAGTATTTT.

The chain couples TRBV20-1 to TRBJ1-5; TRBD1 agrees at 7 bases. There are 14 residues in the CDR3. J gave up 2 bases and V 3 bases, and 4 bases lay outside the gene matches. CDR1 and CDR2 from the germline V gene are DFQATT and SNEGSKA (reference sequence). CDR3 sequence: CSASWTGGNQPQHF. The CDR3 coding sequence is TGCAGTGCTAGCTGGACAGGCGGCAATCAGCCCCAGCATTTT.

This clonotype was picked up many times. The gene calls are TRBV11-3 and TRBJ2-5; 10 positions match TRBD2. Trimming took 1 base from V and 3 from J; bases not matched to a gene: 5. Germline V CDR1 and CDR2: SGHNT, YENEEA. The CDR3 has 16 amino acids. CDR3 nucleotide sequence: TGTGCCAGCAGCTTAGGGCTAGCGGGAGAAGAAGAGACCCAGTACTTC. It is translated as CASSLGLAGEEETQYF.